This T cell receptor beta chain was obtained from a study of T cells in Graves' hyperthyroidism and ophthalmopathy. Researchers took RNA transcripts and amplified the TCR beta CDR3 regions from them. Initially, a first-round RT-PCR of the TCR CDR3 employed the HTBI primer set. TCRdb analysed the multiplex PCR reads with MiXCR anew, one entry per CDR3 protein. This sample has about 840,000 distinct CDR3 sequences; approximately 40% occur once, and the top ten carry around 9.3%. CDR1 and CDR2 from the germline V gene are MNHEY and SVGAGI. V shed 6 bases and J 5 bases; nucleotides not matched to a gene: 12. The CDR3 consists of 15 residues. The PBMCs studied were ones that came from around 10 ml fresh peripheral blood.

The chain couples TRBV6-5 to TRBJ1-2; 7 nucleotides match TRBD1. Material for sequencing was blood. This receptor was taken from a man between 18 and 29 years old with Graves' hyperthyroidism. The CDR3 is CASSHPGQKRYGYTF. CDR3 nucleotides: TGTGCCAGCAGCCATCCGGGACAGAAGAGATATGGCTACACCTTC.